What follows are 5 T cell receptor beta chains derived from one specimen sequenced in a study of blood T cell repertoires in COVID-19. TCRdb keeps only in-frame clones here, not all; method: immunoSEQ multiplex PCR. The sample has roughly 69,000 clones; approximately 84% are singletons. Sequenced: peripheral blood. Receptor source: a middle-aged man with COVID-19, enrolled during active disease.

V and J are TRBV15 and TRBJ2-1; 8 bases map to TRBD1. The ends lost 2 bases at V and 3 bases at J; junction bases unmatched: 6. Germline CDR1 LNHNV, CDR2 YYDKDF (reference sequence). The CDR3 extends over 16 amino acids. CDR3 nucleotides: TGTGCCACCAGCAGACCCTCTGGACAGGGCTACAATGAGCAGTTCTTC. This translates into CATSRPSGQGYNEQFF.

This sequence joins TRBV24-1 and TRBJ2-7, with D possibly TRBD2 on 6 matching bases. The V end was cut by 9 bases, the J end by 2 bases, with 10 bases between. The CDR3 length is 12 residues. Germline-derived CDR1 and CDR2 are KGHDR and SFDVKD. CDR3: CATRGNTYEQYF. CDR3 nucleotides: TGTGCCACCCGGGGGAATACCTACGAGCAGTACTTC.

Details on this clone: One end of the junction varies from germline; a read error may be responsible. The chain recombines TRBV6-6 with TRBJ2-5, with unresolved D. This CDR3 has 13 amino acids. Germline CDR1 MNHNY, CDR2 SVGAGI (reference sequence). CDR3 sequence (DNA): TGTGCCAGCAGTTTACCTTACCAGGAGACCCAGTACTTC. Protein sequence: CASSLPYQETQYF.

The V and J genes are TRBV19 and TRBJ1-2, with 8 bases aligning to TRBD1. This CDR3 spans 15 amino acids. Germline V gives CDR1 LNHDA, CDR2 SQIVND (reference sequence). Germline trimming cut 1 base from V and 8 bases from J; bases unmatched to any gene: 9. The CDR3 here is CASSIAITDREGYTF. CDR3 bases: TGTGCCAGTAGTATAGCAATTACGGACAGGGAAGGCTACACCTTC.

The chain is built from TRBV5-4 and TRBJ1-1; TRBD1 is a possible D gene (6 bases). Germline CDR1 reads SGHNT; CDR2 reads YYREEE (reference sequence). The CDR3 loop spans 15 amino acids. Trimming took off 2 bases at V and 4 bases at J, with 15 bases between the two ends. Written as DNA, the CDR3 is TGTGCCAGCAGCTTATCACAGGGAATTGGCACTGAAGCTTTCTTT. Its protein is CASSLSQGIGTEAFF.